Below, 5 T cell receptor beta chains from the same sample are listed, as sequenced in a study of response to subunit inactivated influenza vaccine. MiXCR, applied by TCRdb to the RT-PCR reads, yields one record per CDR3 protein. The table records 450,000 to 550,000 distinct CDR3 sequences, roughly 23% of them present only once. This sample comprised CD4+ T cells sorted from PBMCs, obtained less than 6 days after vaccination. All receptors come from a man aged 50 or older who received an inactivated influenza vaccine.

The chain uses TRBV28 and TRBJ2-3, with TRBD2 matching 12 bases. Germline CDR1 is MDHEN and CDR2 is SYDVKM. V lost 11 bases, J lost 3 bases, and 3 bases stayed unmatched. The CDR3 loop spans 13 amino acids. CDR3 in amino acids: CACGLAGTDTQYF. CDR3 DNA: TGTGCCTGCGGACTAGCGGGAACAGATACGCAGTATTTT. Drawing the rest from reference TRBV28 and TRBJ2-3, the complete variable domain is DVKVTQSSRYLVKRTGEKVFLECVQDMDHENMFWYRQDPGLGLRLIYFSYDVKMKEKGDIPEGYSVSREKKERFSLILESASTNQTSMYLCACGLAGTDTQYFGPGTRLTVL.

The J gene is TRBJ2-2, the V gene TRBV9; D unresolved. Germline assignment: CDR1 SGDLS and CDR2 YYNGEE. CDR3 length: 14 residues. Trimming pared 0 bases from V and 1 base from J, leaving 4 bases between. The CDR3 loop reads CASSVVGNTGELFF. The CDR3 region has the DNA TGTGCCAGCAGCGTAGTCGGGAACACCGGGGAGCTGTTTTTT. Combining the CDR3 with reference TRBV9 and TRBJ2-2 gives the whole variable domain DSGVTQTPKHLITATGQRVTLRCSPRSGDLSVYWYQQSLDQGLQFLIQYYNGEERAKGNILERFSAQQFPDLHSELNLSSLELGDSALYFCASSVVGNTGELFFGEGSRLTVL.

The chain links TRBV20-1 to TRBJ2-5; TRBD1 or TRBD2 may be the D gene (5 bases each). The CDR3 runs to 13 residues. The germline gives CDR1 DFQATT, CDR2 SNEGSKA (reference sequence). The CDR3 spells CGWDRYIGETQYF. Here the CDR3 DNA reads TGCGGATGGGACCGCTACATCGGGGAGACCCAGTACTTC.

This rearrangement joins TRBV7-9 to TRBJ1-1; possibly TRBD1 for D (6 bases). Deletions cut 7 bases from V and 6 bases from J, with 15 bases between. In germline, CDR1 is SEHNR, CDR2 FQNEAQ (reference sequence). The CDR3 has 13 residues. CDR3 in amino acids: CASNLGTSPEAFF. CDR3 nucleotides: TGTGCCAGCAACCTAGGGACATCTCCTGAAGCTTTCTTT.

The V gene is TRBV9, the J gene TRBJ1-1; D might be TRBD1 (6 bases). V was trimmed by 0 bases and J by 2 bases, leaving 8 bases between them. Germline lookup yields CDR1 SGDLS and CDR2 YYNGEE. This CDR3 has 14 amino acids. This chain's CDR3 is CASSVAQGNTEAFF. In nucleotides, the CDR3 is TGTGCCAGCAGCGTAGCACAGGGCAACACTGAAGCTTTCTTT.